The present T cell receptor beta chain was sequenced within a study of CD8 T cells in ankylosing spondylitis. Libraries of TCR beta came from quantitative 5'-RACE with molecular barcodes. Via MiXCR, TCRdb re-called the 5' RACE reads, giving one row per CDR3 protein. Of approximately 220,000 distinct CDR3 sequences listed, 10% to 13% are singletons. The CDR3 contains 18 residues. CDR1 and CDR2 (germline): SGHVS, FQNEAQ. The V end lost 5 bases, the J end lost 9 bases, and 29 bases lay between the germline ends. The chain recombines TRBV7-8 with TRBJ2-1; D might be TRBD1 or TRBD2, each matching 5 bases. Sequenced sample: blood, either unsorted or a sorted T cell fraction (not recorded which). This TCR was sampled from a male donor with ankylosing spondylitis or in good health (not recorded which). The CDR3 DNA sequence: TGTGCCAGCAGCGGGGAGAGGGGTGGGGCCTTCCTTAGAGGTGAGCAGTTCTTC. This codes for CASSGERGGAFLRGEQFF.